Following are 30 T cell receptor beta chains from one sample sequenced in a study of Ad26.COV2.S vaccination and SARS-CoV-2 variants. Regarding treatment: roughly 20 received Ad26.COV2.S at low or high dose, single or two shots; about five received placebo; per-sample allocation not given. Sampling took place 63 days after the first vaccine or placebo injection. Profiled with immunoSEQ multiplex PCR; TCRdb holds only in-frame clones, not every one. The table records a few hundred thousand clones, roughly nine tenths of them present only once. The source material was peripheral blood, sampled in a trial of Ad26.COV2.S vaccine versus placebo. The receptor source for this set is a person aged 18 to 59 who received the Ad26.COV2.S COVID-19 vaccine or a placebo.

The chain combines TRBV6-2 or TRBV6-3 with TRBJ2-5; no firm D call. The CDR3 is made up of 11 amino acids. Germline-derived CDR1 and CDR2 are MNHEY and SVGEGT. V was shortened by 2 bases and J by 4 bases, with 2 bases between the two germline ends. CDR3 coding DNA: TGTGCCAGCAGTTACCCAGAGACCCAGTACTTC. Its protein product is CASSYPETQYF.

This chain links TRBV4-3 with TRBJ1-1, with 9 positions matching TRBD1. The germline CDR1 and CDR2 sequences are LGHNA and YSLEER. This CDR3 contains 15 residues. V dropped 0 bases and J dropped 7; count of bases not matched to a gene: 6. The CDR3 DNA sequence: TGCGCCAGCAGCCAAGATAGGGGACAGGGCTTTGAAGCTTTCTTT. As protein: CASSQDRGQGFEAFF.

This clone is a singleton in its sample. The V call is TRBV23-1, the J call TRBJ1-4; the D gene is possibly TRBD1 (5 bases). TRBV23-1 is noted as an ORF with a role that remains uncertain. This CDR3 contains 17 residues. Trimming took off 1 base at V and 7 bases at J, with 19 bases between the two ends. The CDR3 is CASSQWGRTGSFEKLFF. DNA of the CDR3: TGCGCCAGCAGTCAATGGGGACGAACCGGGAGTTTTGAAAAACTGTTTTTT.

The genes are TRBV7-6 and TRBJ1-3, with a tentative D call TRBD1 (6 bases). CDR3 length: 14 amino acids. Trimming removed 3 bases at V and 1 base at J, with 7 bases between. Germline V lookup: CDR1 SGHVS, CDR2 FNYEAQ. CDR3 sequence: CASSFTGSGNTIYF. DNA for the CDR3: TGTGCCAGCAGCTTTACAGGGTCTGGAAACACCATATATTTT.

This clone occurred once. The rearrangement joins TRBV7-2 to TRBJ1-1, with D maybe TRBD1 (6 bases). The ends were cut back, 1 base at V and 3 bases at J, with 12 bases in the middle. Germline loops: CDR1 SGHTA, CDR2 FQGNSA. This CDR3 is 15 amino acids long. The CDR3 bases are TGTGCCAGCAGCTTAGGGGGGGCGACGGACACTGAAGCTTTCTTT. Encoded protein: CASSLGGATDTEAFF.

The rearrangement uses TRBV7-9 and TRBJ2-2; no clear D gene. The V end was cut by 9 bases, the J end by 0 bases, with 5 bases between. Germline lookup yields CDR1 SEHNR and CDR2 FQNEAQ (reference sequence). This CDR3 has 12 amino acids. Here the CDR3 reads CARGPNTGELFF. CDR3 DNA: TGTGCCAGAGGACCGAACACCGGGGAGCTGTTTTTT. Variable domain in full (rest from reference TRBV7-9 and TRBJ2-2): DTGVSQNPRHKITKRGQNVTFRCDPISEHNRLYWYRQTLGQGPEFLTYFQNEAQLEKSRLLSDRFSAERPKGSFSTLEIQRTEQGDSAMYLCARGPNTGELFFGEGSRLTVL.

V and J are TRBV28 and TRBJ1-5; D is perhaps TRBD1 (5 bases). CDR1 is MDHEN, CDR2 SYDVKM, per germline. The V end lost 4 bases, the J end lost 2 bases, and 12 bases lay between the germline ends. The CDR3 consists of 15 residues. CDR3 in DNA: TGTGCCAGCAGTTATGGGGGGGGTGGCAATCAGCCCCAGCATTTT. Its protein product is CASSYGGGGNQPQHF. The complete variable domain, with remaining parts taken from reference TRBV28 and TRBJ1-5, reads DVKVTQSSRYLVKRTGEKVFLECVQDMDHENMFWYRQDPGLGLRLIYFSYDVKMKEKGDIPEGYSVSREKKERFSLILESASTNQTSMYLCASSYGGGGNQPQHFGDGTRLSIL.

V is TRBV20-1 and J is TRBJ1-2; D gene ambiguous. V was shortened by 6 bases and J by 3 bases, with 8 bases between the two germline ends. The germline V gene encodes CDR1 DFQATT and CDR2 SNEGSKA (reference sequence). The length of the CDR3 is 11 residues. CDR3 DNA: TGCAGTGCCGCAGATTACTATGGCTACACCTTC. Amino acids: CSAADYYGYTF.

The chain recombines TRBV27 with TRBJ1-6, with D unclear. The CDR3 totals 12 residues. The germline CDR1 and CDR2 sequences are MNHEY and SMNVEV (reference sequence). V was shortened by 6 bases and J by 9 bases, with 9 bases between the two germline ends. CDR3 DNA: TGTGCCAGCAGGGGAAGTCGTTCACCCCTCCACTTT. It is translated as CASRGSRSPLHF.

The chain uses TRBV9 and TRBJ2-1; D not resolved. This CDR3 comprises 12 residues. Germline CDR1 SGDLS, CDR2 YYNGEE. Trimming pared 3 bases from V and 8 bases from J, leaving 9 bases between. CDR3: CASSALGDEQFF. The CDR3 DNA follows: TGTGCCAGCAGCGCGCTGGGCGATGAGCAGTTCTTC.

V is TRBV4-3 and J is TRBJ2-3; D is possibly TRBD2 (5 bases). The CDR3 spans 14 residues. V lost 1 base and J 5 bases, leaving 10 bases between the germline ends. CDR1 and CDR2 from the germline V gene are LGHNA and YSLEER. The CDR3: CASSQGGYRDTQYF. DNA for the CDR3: TGCGCCAGCAGCCAAGGCGGGTATCGAGATACGCAGTATTTT.

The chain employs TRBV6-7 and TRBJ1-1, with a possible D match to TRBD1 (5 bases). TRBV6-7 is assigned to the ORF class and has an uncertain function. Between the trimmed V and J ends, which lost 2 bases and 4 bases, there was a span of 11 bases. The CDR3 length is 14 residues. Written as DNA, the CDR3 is TGTGCCAGCAGTTACACGGGGACGGGCACTGAAGCTTTCTTT. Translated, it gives CASSYTGTGTEAFF.

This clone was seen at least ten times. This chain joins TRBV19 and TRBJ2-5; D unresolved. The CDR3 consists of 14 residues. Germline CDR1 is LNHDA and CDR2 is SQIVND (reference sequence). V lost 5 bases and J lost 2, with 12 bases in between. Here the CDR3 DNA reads TGTGCCAGTAGTGGTCCGCGGCCTCAAGAGACCCAGTACTTC. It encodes CASSGPRPQETQYF.

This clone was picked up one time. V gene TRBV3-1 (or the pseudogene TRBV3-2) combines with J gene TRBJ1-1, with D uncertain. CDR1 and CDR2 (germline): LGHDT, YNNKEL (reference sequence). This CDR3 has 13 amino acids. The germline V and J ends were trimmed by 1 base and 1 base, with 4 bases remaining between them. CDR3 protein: CASSQAANTEAFF. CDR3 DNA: TGTGCCAGCAGCCAAGCGGCGAACACTGAAGCTTTCTTT.

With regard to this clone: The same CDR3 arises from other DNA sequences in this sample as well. CDR3 in DNA: TGTGCCAGCAGCTTAGAAGTGAACACTGAAGCTTTCTTT. The encoded protein is CASSLEVNTEAFF. The chain uses TRBV11-2 and TRBJ1-1; D is ambiguous. This CDR3 region has 13 residues. Germline CDR1 reads SGHAT; CDR2 reads FQNNGV. The V and J ends lost 0 bases and 0 bases respectively, with 2 bases between them. The whole variable domain, filled in from reference TRBV11-2 and TRBJ1-1, reads EAGVAQSPRYKIIEKRQSVAFWCNPISGHATLYWYQQILGQGPKLLIQFQNNGVVDDSQLPKDRFSAERLKGVDSTLKIQPAKLEDSAVYLCASSLEVNTEAFFGQGTRLTVV.

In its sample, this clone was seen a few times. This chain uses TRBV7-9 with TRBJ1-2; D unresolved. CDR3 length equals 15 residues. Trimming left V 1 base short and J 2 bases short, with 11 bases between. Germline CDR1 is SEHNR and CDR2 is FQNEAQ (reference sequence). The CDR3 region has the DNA TGTGCCAGCAGCTTAGGTCAAGGACTGAACTATGGCTACACCTTC. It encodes CASSLGQGLNYGYTF.

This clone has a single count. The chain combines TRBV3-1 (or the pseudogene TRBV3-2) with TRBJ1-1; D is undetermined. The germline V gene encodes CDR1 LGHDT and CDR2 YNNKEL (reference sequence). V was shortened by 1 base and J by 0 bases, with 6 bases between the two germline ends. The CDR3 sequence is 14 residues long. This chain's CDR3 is CASSQGSVNTEAFF. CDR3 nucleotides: TGTGCCAGCAGCCAAGGAAGTGTGAACACTGAAGCTTTCTTT.

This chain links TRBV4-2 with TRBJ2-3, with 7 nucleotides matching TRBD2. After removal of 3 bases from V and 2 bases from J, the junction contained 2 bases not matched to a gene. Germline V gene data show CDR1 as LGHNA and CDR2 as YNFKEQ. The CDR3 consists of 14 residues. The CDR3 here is CASSQGGDTDTQYF. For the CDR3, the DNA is TGTGCCAGCAGCCAGGGGGGGGACACAGATACGCAGTATTTT.

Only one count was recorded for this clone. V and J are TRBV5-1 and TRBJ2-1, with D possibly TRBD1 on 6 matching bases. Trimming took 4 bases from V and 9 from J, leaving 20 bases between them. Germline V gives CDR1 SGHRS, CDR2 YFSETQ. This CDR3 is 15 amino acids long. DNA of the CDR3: TGCGCCAGCAGCGTTTACAGGGTGGGAACGGGTGAGCAGTTCTTC. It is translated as CASSVYRVGTGEQFF.

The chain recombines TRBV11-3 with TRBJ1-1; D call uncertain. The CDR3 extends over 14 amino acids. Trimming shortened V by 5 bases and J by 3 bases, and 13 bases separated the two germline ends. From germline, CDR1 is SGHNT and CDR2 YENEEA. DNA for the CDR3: TGTGCCAGCAGCCGAGACGCCCGGTACACTGAAGCTTTCTTT. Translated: CASSRDARYTEAFF.

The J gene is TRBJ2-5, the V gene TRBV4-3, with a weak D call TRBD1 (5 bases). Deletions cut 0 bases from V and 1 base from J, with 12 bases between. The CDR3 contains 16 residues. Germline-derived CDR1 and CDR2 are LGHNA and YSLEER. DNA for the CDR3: TGCGCCAGCAGCCAAGATTATGGGGCTTTCCAAGAGACCCAGTACTTC. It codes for CASSQDYGAFQETQYF.

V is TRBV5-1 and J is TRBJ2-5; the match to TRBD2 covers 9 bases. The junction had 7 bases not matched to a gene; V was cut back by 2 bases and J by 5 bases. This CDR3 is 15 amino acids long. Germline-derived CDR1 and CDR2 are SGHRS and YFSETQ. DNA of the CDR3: TGCGCCAGCAGCTTCACCCTAGCGGGGTACGAGACCCAGTACTTC. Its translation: CASSFTLAGYETQYF.

The CDR3 nucleotides are TGTGCCAGCAGCTCCCCTAGCAATCAGCCCCAGCATTTT. Translated, it gives CASSSPSNQPQHF. The chain has TRBV7-2 and TRBJ1-5; D uncertain. The CDR3 has 13 amino acids. Germline V lookup: CDR1 SGHTA, CDR2 FQGNSA. V lost 4 bases to trimming and J lost 0 bases, with 4 bases between them.

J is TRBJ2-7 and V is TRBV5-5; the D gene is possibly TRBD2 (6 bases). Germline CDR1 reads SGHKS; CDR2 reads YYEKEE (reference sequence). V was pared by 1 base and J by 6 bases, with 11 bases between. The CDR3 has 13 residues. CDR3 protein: CASSLWGDGEQYF. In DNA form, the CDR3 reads TGTGCCAGCAGCTTGTGGGGGGATGGCGAGCAGTACTTC.

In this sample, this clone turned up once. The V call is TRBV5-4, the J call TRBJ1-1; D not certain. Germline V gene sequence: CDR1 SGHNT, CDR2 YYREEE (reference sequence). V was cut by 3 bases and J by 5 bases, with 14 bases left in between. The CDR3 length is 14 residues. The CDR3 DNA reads TGTGCCAGCAGCTCCAGGCGTTCGGGTACTGAAGCTTTCTTT. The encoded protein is CASSSRRSGTEAFF.

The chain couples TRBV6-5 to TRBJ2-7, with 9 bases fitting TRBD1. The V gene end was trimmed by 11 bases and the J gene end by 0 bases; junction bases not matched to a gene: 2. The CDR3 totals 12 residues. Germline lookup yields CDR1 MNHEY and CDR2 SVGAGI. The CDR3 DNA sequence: TGTGCCTCGGACAGGGGCTCCTACGAGCAGTACTTC. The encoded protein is CASDRGSYEQYF.

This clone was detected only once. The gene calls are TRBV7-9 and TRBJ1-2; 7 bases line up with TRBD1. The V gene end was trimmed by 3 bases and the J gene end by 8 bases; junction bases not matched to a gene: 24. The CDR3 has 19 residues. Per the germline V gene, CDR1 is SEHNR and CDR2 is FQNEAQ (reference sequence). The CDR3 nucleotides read TGTGCCAGCAGCTTTAGTAGCGAACAGGGGAACGATCGGAATCAAGGCTACACCTTC. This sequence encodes CASSFSSEQGNDRNQGYTF.

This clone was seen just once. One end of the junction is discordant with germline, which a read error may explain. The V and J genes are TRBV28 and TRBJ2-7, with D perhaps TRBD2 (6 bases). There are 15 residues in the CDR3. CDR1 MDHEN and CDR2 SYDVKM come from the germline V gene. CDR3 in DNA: TGTGCCAGCAGCCCTACCGGGACTGCCTCCCACGAGCAGTACTTC. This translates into CASSPTGTASHEQYF.

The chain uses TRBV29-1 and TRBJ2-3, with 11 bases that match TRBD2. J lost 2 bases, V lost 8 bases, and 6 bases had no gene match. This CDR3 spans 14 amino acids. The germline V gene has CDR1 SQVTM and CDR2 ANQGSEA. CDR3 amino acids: CSLGLAGYTDTQYF. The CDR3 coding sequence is TGCAGCCTAGGACTAGCGGGTTACACAGATACGCAGTATTTT.

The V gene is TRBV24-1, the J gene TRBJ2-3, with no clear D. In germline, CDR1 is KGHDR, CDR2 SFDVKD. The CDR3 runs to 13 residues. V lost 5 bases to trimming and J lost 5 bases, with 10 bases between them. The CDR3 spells CATSAGYKDTQYF. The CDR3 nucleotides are TGTGCCACCAGTGCCGGGTACAAAGATACGCAGTATTTT.